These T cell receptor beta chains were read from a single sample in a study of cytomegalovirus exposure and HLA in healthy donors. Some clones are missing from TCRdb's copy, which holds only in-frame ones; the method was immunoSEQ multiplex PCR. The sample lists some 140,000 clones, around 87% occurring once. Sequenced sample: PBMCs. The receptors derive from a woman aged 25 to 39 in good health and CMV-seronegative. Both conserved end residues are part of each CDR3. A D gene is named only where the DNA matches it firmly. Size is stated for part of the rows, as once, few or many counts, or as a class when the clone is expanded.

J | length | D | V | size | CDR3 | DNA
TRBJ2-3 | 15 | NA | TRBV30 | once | CAWSVETVDTDTQYF | TGTGCCTGGAGTGTAGAGACAGTGGACACAGATACGCAGTATTTT
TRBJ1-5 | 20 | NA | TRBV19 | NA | CASSISSRAGSWGGGQPQHF | TGTGCCAGTAGTATCTCAAGCCGGGCAGGGAGCTGGGGAGGGGGTCAGCCCCAGCATTTT
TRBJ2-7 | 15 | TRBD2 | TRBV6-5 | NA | CASSPGGGLSYEQYF | TGTGCCAGCAGTCCCGGGGGGGGTTTATCCTACGAGCAGTACTTC
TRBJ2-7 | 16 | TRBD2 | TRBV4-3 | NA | CASSQDITSGSYEQYF | TGCGCCAGCAGCCAAGATATAACTAGCGGGAGCTACGAGCAGTACTTC
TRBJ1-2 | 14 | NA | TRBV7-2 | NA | CASSAQTTNYGYTF | TGTGCCAGCAGCGCACAGACTACCAACTATGGCTACACCTTC
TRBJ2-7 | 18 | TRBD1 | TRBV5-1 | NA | CASSFRPGTGVMASEQYF | TGCGCCAGCAGCTTCCGTCCCGGGACAGGGGTGATGGCGTCCGAGCAGTACTTC
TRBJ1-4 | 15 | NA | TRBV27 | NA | CASSPNPLTDEKLFF | TGTGCCAGCAGTCCGAATCCCTTGACAGATGAAAAACTGTTTTTT
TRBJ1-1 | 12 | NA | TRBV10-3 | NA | CAISAVNTEAFF | TGTGCCATCAGTGCAGTGAACACTGAAGCTTTCTTT
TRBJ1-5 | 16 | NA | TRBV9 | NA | CASSDARQPGDQPQHF | TGTGCCAGCAGCGATGCCAGACAGCCAGGTGATCAGCCCCAGCATTTT
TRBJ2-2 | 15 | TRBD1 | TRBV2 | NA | CASTSDRAGTGELFF | TGTGCCAGCACCTCGGACAGGGCCGGCACCGGGGAGCTGTTTTTT
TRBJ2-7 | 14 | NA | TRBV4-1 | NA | CASSHASADYEQYF | TGCGCCAGCAGCCACGCTAGCGCGGACTACGAGCAGTACTTC
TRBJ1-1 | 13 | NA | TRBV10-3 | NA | CAISESGGIEAFF | TGTGCCATCAGTGAGTCAGGGGGTATTGAAGCTTTCTTT
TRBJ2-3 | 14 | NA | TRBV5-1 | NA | CASSLGLNTDTQYF | TGCGCCAGCAGCCTGGGACTGAACACAGATACGCAGTATTTT
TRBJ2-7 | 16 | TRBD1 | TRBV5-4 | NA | CASSQGQVPGTYEQYF | TGTGCCAGCAGCCAAGGACAGGTTCCGGGGACGTACGAGCAGTACTTC
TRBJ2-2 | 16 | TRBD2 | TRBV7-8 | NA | CASSLRFSGSTGELFF | TGTGCCAGCAGCTTACGGTTTAGCGGGAGCACCGGGGAGCTGTTTTTT
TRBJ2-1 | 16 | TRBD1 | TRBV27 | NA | CASSLYRGISYNEQFF | TGTGCCAGCAGTTTATACAGGGGAATTAGCTACAATGAGCAGTTCTTC
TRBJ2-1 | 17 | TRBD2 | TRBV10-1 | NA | CASSGGCGREEGNEQFF | TGCGCCAGCAGTGGAGGTTGCGGGCGGGAGGAAGGAAATGAGCAGTTCTTC
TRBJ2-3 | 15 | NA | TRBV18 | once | CASSRGPGSEEAQYF | TGTGCCAGCTCACGCGGCCCGGGCAGCGAGGAGGCGCAGTATTTT
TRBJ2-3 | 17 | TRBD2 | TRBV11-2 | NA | CASSRGLVWTSTDTQYF | TGTGCCAGCAGCAGGGGACTAGTTTGGACGTCCACAGATACGCAGTATTTT
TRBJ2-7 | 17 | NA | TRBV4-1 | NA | CASSQDPLWQGNHEQYF | TGCGCCAGCAGCCAAGATCCCCTTTGGCAGGGGAATCACGAGCAGTACTTC
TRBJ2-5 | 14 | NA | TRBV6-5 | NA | CASRRVEGRETQYF | TGTGCCAGCAGAAGGGTTGAGGGTCGAGAGACCCAGTACTTC
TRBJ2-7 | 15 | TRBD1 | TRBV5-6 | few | CASSRRDRGPYEQYF | TGTGCCAGCAGCCGCCGGGACAGGGGCCCCTACGAGCAGTACTTC
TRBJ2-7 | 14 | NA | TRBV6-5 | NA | CASSRLDSSYEQYF | TGTGCCAGCAGCCGACTTGACAGTTCCTACGAGCAGTACTTC
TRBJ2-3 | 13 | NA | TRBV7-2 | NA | CASSGGRPDTQYF | TGTGCCAGCAGCGGCGGGCGGCCAGATACGCAGTATTTT
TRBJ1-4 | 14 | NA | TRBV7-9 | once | CASSNRGGREKLFF | TGTGCCAGCAGCAACCGGGGAGGGCGCGAAAAACTGTTTTTT
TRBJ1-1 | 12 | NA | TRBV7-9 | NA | CASTGSNTEAFF | TGTGCCAGCACAGGGTCAAACACTGAAGCTTTCTTT
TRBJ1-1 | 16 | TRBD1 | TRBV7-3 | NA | CASSLNRPGRGQEAFF | TGTGCCAGCAGCTTAAATCGGCCCGGCAGGGGGCAAGAAGCTTTCTTT
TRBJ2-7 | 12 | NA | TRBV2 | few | CASRLLTYEQYF | TGTGCCAGCAGACTCCTTACCTACGAGCAGTACTTC
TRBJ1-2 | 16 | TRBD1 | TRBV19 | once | CASSIPFQGAYYGYTF | TGTGCCAGTAGTATACCTTTCCAGGGGGCATACTATGGCTACACCTTC
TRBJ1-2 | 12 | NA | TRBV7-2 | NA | CASSQGNYGYTF | TGTGCCAGCAGCCAGGGAAACTATGGCTACACCTTC
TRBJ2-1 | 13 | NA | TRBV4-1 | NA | CASSPIQGNEQFF | TGCGCCAGCAGCCCTATCCAGGGGAATGAGCAGTTCTTC
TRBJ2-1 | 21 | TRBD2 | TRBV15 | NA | CATMSPPRLAGGEVSYNEQFF | TGTGCCACCATGTCCCCCCCGCGACTAGCGGGAGGGGAGGTGAGTTACAATGAGCAGTTCTTC
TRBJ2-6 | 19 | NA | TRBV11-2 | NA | CASRSLSREKPSGANVLTF | TGTGCCAGCAGGTCCCTCTCCCGCGAGAAACCTTCGGGGGCCAACGTCCTGACTTTC
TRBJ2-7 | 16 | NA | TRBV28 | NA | CASSLLQGQYQNEQYF | TGTGCCAGCAGTTTATTGCAGGGCCAGTATCAGAACGAGCAGTACTTC
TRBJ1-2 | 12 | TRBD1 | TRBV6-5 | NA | CASSYDRVGYTF | TGTGCCAGCAGTTACGACAGGGTTGGCTACACCTTC
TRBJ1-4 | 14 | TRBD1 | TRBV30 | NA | CAWRKQGAAEKLFF | TGTGCCTGGAGGAAACAGGGGGCGGCTGAAAAACTGTTTTTT
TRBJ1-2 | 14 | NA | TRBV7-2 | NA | CASSLGLGGGGYTF | TGTGCCAGCAGCTTAGGGTTGGGGGGTGGTGGCTACACCTTC
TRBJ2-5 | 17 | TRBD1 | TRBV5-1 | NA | CASSVFAGGASAETQYF | TGCGCCAGCAGCGTATTCGCAGGGGGCGCATCCGCGGAGACCCAGTACTTC
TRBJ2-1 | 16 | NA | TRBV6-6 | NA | CASASRGAVGYNEQFF | TGTGCCAGCGCCTCCCGGGGAGCGGTGGGTTACAATGAGCAGTTCTTC
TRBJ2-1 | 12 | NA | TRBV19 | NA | CASSILANEQFF | TGTGCCAGTAGTATTCTCGCGAATGAGCAGTTCTTC
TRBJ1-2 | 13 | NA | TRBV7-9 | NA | CASSSRVIYGYTF | TGTGCCAGCAGCTCCAGGGTGATCTATGGCTACACCTTC
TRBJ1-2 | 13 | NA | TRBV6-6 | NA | CASTHPEGYGYTF | TGTGCCAGCACCCACCCGGAGGGCTATGGCTACACCTTC
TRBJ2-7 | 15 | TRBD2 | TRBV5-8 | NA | CASSLGTSGYYEQYF | TGTGCCAGCAGCTTAGGGACTAGCGGTTACTACGAGCAGTACTTC
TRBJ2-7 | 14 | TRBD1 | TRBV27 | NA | CASTRGDSTYEQYF | TGTGCCAGCACCAGAGGGGACAGCACCTACGAGCAGTACTTC
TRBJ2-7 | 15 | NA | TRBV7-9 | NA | CASSSGRVSSYEQYF | TGTGCCAGCAGCTCGGGCAGGGTCAGTTCCTACGAGCAGTACTTC
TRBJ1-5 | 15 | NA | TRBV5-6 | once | CASSLAGAGNQPQHF | TGTGCCAGCAGCTTGGCTGGTGCGGGCAATCAGCCCCAGCATTTT
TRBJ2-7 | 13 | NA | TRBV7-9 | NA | CASSATHTYEQYF | TGTGCCAGCAGCGCGACTCACACCTACGAGCAGTACTTC
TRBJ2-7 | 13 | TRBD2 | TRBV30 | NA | CAWRASGGYEQYF | TGTGCCTGGAGGGCTAGCGGGGGCTACGAGCAGTACTTC
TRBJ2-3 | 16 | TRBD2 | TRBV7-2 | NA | CASSLVAGGSTDTQYF | TGTGCCAGCAGCTTAGTGGCGGGGGGTAGTACAGATACGCAGTATTTT
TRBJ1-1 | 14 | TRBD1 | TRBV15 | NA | CATSINRGNTEAFF | TGTGCCACCAGCATTAACAGGGGTAACACTGAAGCTTTCTTT
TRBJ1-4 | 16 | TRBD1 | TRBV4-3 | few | CASSQEAGTGYEKLFF | TGCGCCAGCAGCCAAGAGGCCGGGACAGGTTATGAAAAACTGTTTTTT
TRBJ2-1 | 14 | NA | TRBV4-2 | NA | CASSQVGRGNEQFF | TGTGCCAGCAGCCAAGTAGGCAGGGGAAATGAGCAGTTCTTC
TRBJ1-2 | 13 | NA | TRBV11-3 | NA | CAGSLTTNCGYTF | TGTGCCGGCAGCTTAACAACTAACTGTGGCTACACCTTC
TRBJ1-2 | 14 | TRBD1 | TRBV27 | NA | CASSPLGQGYGYTF | TGTGCCAGCAGTCCCCTGGGACAGGGCTATGGCTACACCTTC